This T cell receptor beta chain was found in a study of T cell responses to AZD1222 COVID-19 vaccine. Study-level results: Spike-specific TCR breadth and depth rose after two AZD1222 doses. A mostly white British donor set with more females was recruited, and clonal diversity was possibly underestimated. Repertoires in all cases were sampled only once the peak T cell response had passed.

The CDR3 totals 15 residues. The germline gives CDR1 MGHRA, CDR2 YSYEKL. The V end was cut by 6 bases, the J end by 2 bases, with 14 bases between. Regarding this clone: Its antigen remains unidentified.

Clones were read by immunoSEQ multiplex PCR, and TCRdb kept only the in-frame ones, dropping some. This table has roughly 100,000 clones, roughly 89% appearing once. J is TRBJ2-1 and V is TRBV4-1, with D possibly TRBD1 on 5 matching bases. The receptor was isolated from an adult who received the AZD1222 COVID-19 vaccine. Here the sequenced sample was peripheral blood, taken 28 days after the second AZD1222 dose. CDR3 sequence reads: CASSLGLGPYNEQFF. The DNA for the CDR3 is TGCGCCAGCAGTCTTGGCCTGGGGCCCTACAATGAGCAGTTCTTC.